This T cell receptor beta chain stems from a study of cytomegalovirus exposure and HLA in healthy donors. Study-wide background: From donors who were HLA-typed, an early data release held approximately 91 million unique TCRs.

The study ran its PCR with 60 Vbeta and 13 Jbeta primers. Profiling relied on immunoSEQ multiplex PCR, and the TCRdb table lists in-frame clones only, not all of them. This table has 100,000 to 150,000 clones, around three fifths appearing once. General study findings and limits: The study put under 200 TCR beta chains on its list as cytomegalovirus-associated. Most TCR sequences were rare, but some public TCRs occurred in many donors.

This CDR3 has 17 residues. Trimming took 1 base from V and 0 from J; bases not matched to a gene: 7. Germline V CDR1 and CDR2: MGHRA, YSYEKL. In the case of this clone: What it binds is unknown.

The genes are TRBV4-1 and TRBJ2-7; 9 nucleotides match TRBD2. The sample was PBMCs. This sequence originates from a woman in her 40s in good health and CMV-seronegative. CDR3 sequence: CASSQAVSGGISYEQYF. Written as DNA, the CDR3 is TGCGCCAGCAGCCAAGCGGTGAGCGGGGGGATCTCCTACGAGCAGTACTTC.